This passage covers 29 T cell receptor beta chains from one sample sequenced in a study of glioma-infiltrating T cells. Using RNA template, CDR3s of TCR alpha and beta were amplified with iRepertoire arm-PCR. TCRdb called the multiplex PCR reads again in MiXCR, with one record for every CDR3 protein. In the table there are approximately 90,000 distinct CDR3 sequences, about 23% of which are singletons. The sequencing sample was made of glioma tissue, nonneoplastic brain tissue, or PBMCs (not recorded which). All receptors come from a human donor with low-grade glioma or glioblastoma, undergoing nonglioma brain surgery, or in good health (not recorded which).

The sample holds many counts of this clonotype. The V and J genes are TRBV19 and TRBJ1-1; D possibly corresponds to TRBD1 (6 bases). V was pared by 6 bases and J by 3 bases, with 14 bases between. Germline V gives CDR1 LNHDA, CDR2 SQIVND (reference sequence). This CDR3 region has 14 residues. CDR3 amino acids: CASRPGHSDTEAFF. DNA of the CDR3: TGTGCCAGTAGGCCGGGACACTCGGACACTGAAGCTTTCTTT.

This clonotype was seen repeatedly, ten times or more. The chain has TRBV27 and TRBJ2-7, with TRBD1 matching over 9 bases. The CDR3 loop spans 13 amino acids. The germline CDR1 and CDR2 sequences are MNHEY and SMNVEV (reference sequence). V shed 4 bases, J shed 7 bases, and the junction held 5 bases outside the gene matches. The CDR3 nucleotides are TGTGCCAGCAGTTACGGACAGGGGCGGGAGCAGTACTTC. Translation: CASSYGQGREQYF.

This clonotype was recorded at least ten times. The rearrangement joins TRBV7-8 to TRBJ1-2; perhaps TRBD1 as D (6 bases). The V gene lost 1 base and the J gene lost 7 bases, with 16 bases spanning the gap. Germline CDR1 and CDR2: SGHVS and FQNEAQ. The CDR3 is 15 residues long. The CDR3 nucleotides read TGTGCCAGCAGCTTAGTACAGGGCGGCCAGGGTGGCTACACCTTC. Protein sequence: CASSLVQGGQGGYTF.

The chain carries TRBV20-1 and TRBJ2-3; D unclear. Germline loops: CDR1 DFQATT, CDR2 SNEGSKA (reference sequence). The CDR3 has 15 amino acids. Trimming took off 5 bases at V and 2 bases at J, with 17 bases between the two ends. Here the CDR3 reads CSAARVGGNTDTQYF. The DNA for the CDR3 is TGCAGTGCTGCTAGGGTGGGCGGAAACACAGATACGCAGTATTTT.

This chain uses TRBV11-2 with TRBJ2-3; 7 bases are shared with TRBD2. CDR3 length: 14 residues. Trimming took 5 bases from V and 3 from J; bases not matched to a gene: 5. Germline CDR1 is SGHAT and CDR2 is FQNNGV. The CDR3: CASSPRLATDTQYF. The CDR3 region has the DNA TGTGCCAGCAGCCCCCGACTAGCTACAGATACGCAGTATTTT.

In this sample, this clonotype turned up many times. Compared with germline, one end of the junction differs, possibly owing to a read error. The V and J genes are TRBV19 and TRBJ1-5; a possible D gene is TRBD1 (5 bases). This CDR3 has 16 residues. The germline V gene encodes CDR1 LNHDA and CDR2 SQIVND (reference sequence). CDR3: CASRIGAGRSNQPQHF. CDR3 sequence (DNA): TGTGCCAGTAGGATAGGAGCAGGGAGAAGCAATCAGCCCCAGCATTTT.

This clonotype was counted at least ten times. This chain links TRBV7-8 with TRBJ2-5; D not resolved. The CDR3 is made up of 11 amino acids. The germline V gene has CDR1 SGHVS and CDR2 FQNEAQ. Trimming cost V 3 bases and J 3 bases, with 2 bases left between them. CDR3 bases: TGTGCCAGCAGCTTTAAAGAGACCCAGTACTTC. Residues: CASSFKETQYF.

The chain is built from TRBV18 and TRBJ2-2, with unresolved D. V lost 4 bases to trimming and J lost 4 bases, with 13 bases between them. The germline gives CDR1 KGHSH, CDR2 LQKENI. There are 15 residues in the CDR3. Here the CDR3 reads CASSQAALVTGELFF. The CDR3, as DNA: TGTGCCAGCTCACAAGCCGCCCTTGTCACCGGGGAGCTGTTTTTT.

Ten or more counts support this clonotype. This sequence joins TRBV25-1 and TRBJ2-1, with 7 bases identical to TRBD2. J lost 6 bases, V lost 7 bases, and 3 bases had no gene match. The V gene's germline CDR1 is MGHDK and CDR2 SYGVNS. This CDR3 comprises 12 residues. The CDR3 DNA follows: TGTGCCAGCACGGGACTACCCAATGAGCAGTTCTTC. It translates to CASTGLPNEQFF. The whole variable domain, remainder taken from reference TRBV25-1 and TRBJ2-1, is EADIYQTPRYLVIGTGKKITLECSQTMGHDKMYWYQQDPGMELHLIHYSYGVNSTEKGDLSSESTVSRIRTEHFPLTLESARPSHTSQYLCASTGLPNEQFFGPGTRLTVL.

This clonotype was detected only a few times. This sequence joins TRBV7-2 and TRBJ2-1, with a weak D call TRBD2 (5 bases). The CDR3 runs 13 residues. With 5 bases removed from V and 10 bases from J, the gap between germline ends came to 15 bases. Germline CDR1 reads SGHTA; CDR2 reads FQGNSA. CDR3 sequence: CASSPSFQREQFF. In nucleotides, the CDR3 is TGTGCCAGCAGCCCGTCTTTCCAGCGGGAGCAGTTCTTC.

This clonotype was seen more than once but under ten times. One base away lies a much larger clone, so this may be a sequencing read error. This chain links TRBV3-1 with TRBJ2-7; either TRBD1 or TRBD2 may supply D (5 bases each). In germline, CDR1 is LGHDT, CDR2 YNNKEL (reference sequence). There are 12 residues in the CDR3. The CDR3 DNA is TGTGCCGGCAGCCGGGACGTCCACGAGCAGTACTTC. Its translation is CAGSRDVHEQYF.

The CDR3 protein is CASTLAGETYNEQFF. CDR3 nucleotide sequence: TGTGCCAGTACTTTAGCCGGGGAGACCTACAATGAGCAGTTCTTC. The V and J genes are TRBV19 and TRBJ2-1, with TRBD2 as a possible D gene (5 bases). Trimming left V 7 bases short and J 2 bases short, with 15 bases between. The CDR3 covers 15 residues. Germline V gene data show CDR1 as LNHDA and CDR2 as SQIVND (reference sequence). The full variable domain, in which reference TRBV19 and TRBJ2-1 provide the parts outside the CDR3, is DGGITQSPKYLFRKEGQNVTLSCEQNLNHDAMYWYRQDPGQGLRLIYYSQIVNDFQKGDIAEGYSVSREKKESFPLTVTSAQKNPTAFYLCASTLAGETYNEQFFGPGTRLTVL.

This clonotype was seen at least ten times. The J gene is TRBJ1-2, the V gene TRBV6-1, with TRBD1 identical over 9 bases. The length of the CDR3 is 14 residues. V was clipped by 6 bases and J by 4 bases; unmatched bases: 6. CDR1 and CDR2 from the germline V gene are MNHNS and SASEGT. Here the CDR3 DNA reads TGTGCCAGCAGCCCGGACAGGGGAAGCTATGGCTACACCTTC. Protein product: CASSPDRGSYGYTF.

In this sample, this clonotype turned up a few times. The chain uses TRBV19 and TRBJ2-5; tentative D call: TRBD2 (5 bases). This CDR3 has 13 amino acids. Trimming took off 5 bases at V and 2 bases at J, with 9 bases between the two ends. The germline V gene has CDR1 LNHDA and CDR2 SQIVND (reference sequence). CDR3: CASSADWQETQYF. CDR3 DNA: TGTGCCAGTAGTGCGGACTGGCAAGAGACCCAGTACTTC.

This clonotype has ten or more counts. The CDR3 sequence is CATQGGPKYGYTF. As DNA, the CDR3 is TGTGCCACCCAGGGGGGGCCAAAGTATGGCTACACCTTC. V and J are TRBV7-9 and TRBJ1-2, with TRBD1 identical over 7 bases. The CDR3 consists of 13 residues. The germline CDR1 and CDR2 sequences are SEHNR and FQNEAQ (reference sequence). The V and J ends lost 10 bases and 5 bases, in that order; junction bases with no gene match: 10.

CDR3: CASSATLDRPGGNTF. In DNA, the CDR3 is TGCGCCAGCAGCGCGACGTTGGACAGGCCCGGGGGGAACACCTTC. The chain links TRBV5-1 to TRBJ1-2; 7 bases map to TRBD1. The CDR3 totals 15 residues. V lost 4 bases, J lost 12 bases, and 18 bases stayed unmatched. Per the germline V gene, CDR1 is SGHRS and CDR2 is YFSETQ.

This clonotype appeared many times. The chain recombines TRBV9 with TRBJ2-7; D is unresolved. V was shortened by 2 bases and J by 8 bases, with 17 bases between the two germline ends. Germline values: CDR1 SGDLS, CDR2 YYNGEE. The length of the CDR3 is 14 residues. The CDR3 DNA reads TGTGCCAGCAGCGTGGGTAGCCCCCCGTGGAAGCAGTACTTC. Its translation is CASSVGSPPWKQYF.

This clonotype was recorded a few times. The CDR3 spells CASSHLHNEQFF. As DNA, the CDR3 is TGTGCCAGCAGCCACCTACACAATGAGCAGTTCTTC. The chain is built from TRBV4-2 and TRBJ2-1; D remains unclear. The CDR3 is made up of 12 amino acids. V was pared by 3 bases and J by 5 bases, with 5 bases between. The germline V gene has CDR1 LGHNA and CDR2 YNFKEQ.

This clonotype showed up many times. V gene TRBV3-1 combines with J gene TRBJ2-7; D uncertain. The CDR3 loop spans 14 amino acids. V lost 0 bases to trimming and J lost 0 bases, with 6 bases between them. Germline values: CDR1 LGHDT, CDR2 YNNKEL (reference sequence). The CDR3 DNA is TGTGCCAGCAGCCAAGATCGGGCCTCCTACGAGCAGTACTTC. It codes for CASSQDRASYEQYF.

Turning to this clonotype: The junction shows a germline mismatch at one end, possibly a read error. The chain links TRBV20-1 to TRBJ2-1; 8 bases map to TRBD1. Germline V gene data show CDR1 as DFQATT and CDR2 as SNEGSKA (reference sequence). This CDR3 spans 13 amino acids. CDR3 in amino acids: CSAPRDRYNEQSF. The CDR3 DNA is TGCAGTGCCCCGCGGGACAGGTACAACGAGCAGTCCTTC.

This clonotype was recorded at least ten times. V usage is TRBV6-1 and J usage is TRBJ2-7, with TRBD1 identical over 12 bases. CDR1 is MNHNS, CDR2 SASEGT, per germline. The CDR3 loop spans 13 amino acids. The V gene end was trimmed by 5 bases and the J gene end by 8 bases; junction bases not matched to a gene: 4. The CDR3 DNA is TGTGCCAGCAGTTCCGGGACAGGGGGCAAGCAGTACTTC. This codes for CASSSGTGGKQYF.

This clonotype was counted a few times. The rearrangement links TRBV5-1 to TRBJ2-1; the match to TRBD2 covers 13 bases. Germline trimming cut 2 bases from V and 6 bases from J; bases unmatched to any gene: 5. Germline V gene sequence: CDR1 SGHRS, CDR2 YFSETQ. The CDR3 is 16 amino acids. This CDR3 is CASSLILAGGFNEQFF. Here the CDR3 DNA reads TGCGCCAGCAGCTTAATACTAGCGGGAGGGTTCAATGAGCAGTTCTTC.

The rearrangement links TRBV19 to TRBJ1-1; D is unresolved. The CDR3 is 15 amino acids. Germline CDR1 is LNHDA and CDR2 is SQIVND (reference sequence). The V end lost 6 bases, the J end lost 1 base, and 15 bases lay between the germline ends. CDR3 coding DNA: TGTGCCAGTAGCGAAAGAGGGCATACGAACACTGAAGCTTTCTTT. Protein: CASSERGHTNTEAFF. Full variable domain (outside the CDR3, taken from reference TRBV19 and TRBJ1-1): DGGITQSPKYLFRKEGQNVTLSCEQNLNHDAMYWYRQDPGQGLRLIYYSQIVNDFQKGDIAEGYSVSREKKESFPLTVTSAQKNPTAFYLCASSERGHTNTEAFFGQGTRLTVV.

The J gene is TRBJ1-2, the V gene TRBV5-5; D not certain. Trimming cost V 1 base and J 4 bases, with 8 bases left between them. From germline, CDR1 is SGHKS and CDR2 YYEKEE (reference sequence). CDR3 length equals 13 residues. The CDR3 DNA is TGTGCCAGCAGCTTGTGGGCCCTCTATGGCTACACCTTC. This translates into CASSLWALYGYTF. The full variable domain, with the rest looked up from reference TRBV5-5 and TRBJ1-2, is DAGVTQSPTHLIKTRGQQVTLRCSPISGHKSVSWYQQVLGQGPQFIFQYYEKEERGRGNFPDRFSARQFPNYSSELNVNALLLGDSALYLCASSLWALYGYTFGSGTRLTVV.

This clonotype was counted many times. The chain has TRBV27 and TRBJ2-2, with TRBD1 identical over 7 bases. After removal of 8 bases from V and 5 bases from J, the junction contained 11 bases not matched to a gene. There are 15 residues in the CDR3. Germline lookup yields CDR1 MNHEY and CDR2 SMNVEV (reference sequence). CDR3 DNA: TGTGCCAGCTCTGGTACAGGGGTGGATACCGGGGAGCTGTTTTTT. Translating gives CASSGTGVDTGELFF.

This CDR3 is CASSMPPNEQYF. In nucleotides, the CDR3 is TGTGCCAGTAGTATGCCGCCGAACGAGCAGTACTTC. V gene TRBV19 combines with J gene TRBJ2-7; D remains ambiguous. V was trimmed by 3 bases and J by 5 bases, leaving 8 bases between them. Germline V lookup: CDR1 LNHDA, CDR2 SQIVND (reference sequence). This CDR3 region has 12 residues. The variable domain in full, with the rest retrieved from reference TRBV19 and TRBJ2-7, is DGGITQSPKYLFRKEGQNVTLSCEQNLNHDAMYWYRQDPGQGLRLIYYSQIVNDFQKGDIAEGYSVSREKKESFPLTVTSAQKNPTAFYLCASSMPPNEQYFGPGTRLTVT.

This clonotype showed up just a few times. V usage is TRBV30 and J usage is TRBJ2-1, with TRBD1 matching 9 bases. V trimming: 2 bases; J trimming: 7 bases; junction bases outside the gene matches: 12. Per germline, CDR1 GTSNPN and CDR2 SVGIG (reference sequence). The length of the CDR3 is 16 residues. CDR3 DNA sequence: TGTGCCTGGAGTCCCCCCTTTCCCGGGACAGGGAATGAGCAGTTCTTC. Protein: CAWSPPFPGTGNEQFF.

This rearrangement joins TRBV20-1 to TRBJ2-7, with D uncertain. Germline V gives CDR1 DFQATT, CDR2 SNEGSKA (reference sequence). There are 11 residues in the CDR3. Trimming stripped 5 bases from V and 0 bases from J, with 5 bases between. The CDR3 loop is CSAGSSYEQYF. CDR3 sequence (DNA): TGCAGTGCTGGTAGCTCCTACGAGCAGTACTTC.

This clonotype was recorded at least ten times. V and J are TRBV3-1 and TRBJ2-5, with a weak D call TRBD2 (6 bases). The length of the CDR3 is 15 residues. CDR1 is LGHDT and CDR2 is YNNKEL in the germline V gene (reference sequence). V was cut by 4 bases and J by 0 bases, with 12 bases left in between. For the CDR3, the DNA is TGTGCCAGCAGCCCCCGGGACTGGTACCAAGAGACCCAGTACTTC. Its protein product is CASSPRDWYQETQYF.